These T cell receptor beta chains were read from a single sample in a study of T cell responses to AZD1222 COVID-19 vaccine. TCRdb's copy holds only in-frame clones and misses some; the assay was immunoSEQ multiplex PCR. The profile shows about 120,000 clones, 80% to 90% of them singletons. The source was peripheral blood, collected 28 days after the second AZD1222 dose. The receptor set was obtained from an adult who received the AZD1222 COVID-19 vaccine. The CDR3 runs from the conserved cysteine through the conserved F or W. Some rows have no size entry. The others give once, few or many, or a class for an expanded clone.

length: 13; size: NA; V: TRBV28; J: TRBJ1-5; CDR3: CASSLDARGPQHF
length: 14; size: once; V: TRBV3-1/TRBV3-2; J: TRBJ1-4; CDR3: CASSPTGGNEKLFF
length: 15; size: NA; V: TRBV7-9; J: TRBJ2-1; CDR3: CASSQLTGRDNEQFF
length: 15; size: NA; V: TRBV5-1; J: TRBJ1-2; CDR3: CASSPQGGGARVNLF
length: 17; size: NA; V: TRBV7-2; J: TRBJ1-6; CDR3: CASSLAARGASNSPLHF
length: 15; size: NA; V: TRBV5-6; J: TRBJ1-6; CDR3: CASSPDGGSNSPLHF
length: 14; size: NA; V: TRBV30; J: TRBJ2-1; CDR3: CAWSVSAVRDEQFF
length: 14; size: NA; V: TRBV6-2/TRBV6-3; J: TRBJ2-7; CDR3: CASSYRTISYEQYF
length: 13; size: once; V: TRBV3-1/TRBV3-2; J: TRBJ2-5; CDR3: CASSQDGGETQYF
length: 18; size: NA; V: TRBV21-1; J: TRBJ2-6; CDR3: CASSTLGLSVAGANVLTF
length: 14; size: NA; V: TRBV5-1; J: TRBJ1-4; CDR3: CASSPGTGSAKLFF
length: 16; size: NA; V: TRBV28; J: TRBJ2-7; CDR3: CASSPPLTGTRSEQYF
length: 13; size: once; V: TRBV3-1/TRBV3-2; J: TRBJ2-7; CDR3: CASSHGTDYEQYF
length: 16; size: NA; V: TRBV5-1; J: TRBJ2-7; CDR3: CASSSAQRGYSYEQYF
length: 15; size: NA; V: TRBV24-1; J: TRBJ1-1; CDR3: CATSDSRSGNTEAFF
length: 14; size: NA; V: TRBV28; J: TRBJ1-1; CDR3: CASSFPGSNTEAFF
length: 15; size: NA; V: TRBV3-1/TRBV3-2; J: TRBJ2-1; CDR3: CASSQGTGVYNEQFF
length: 15; size: NA; V: TRBV7-6; J: TRBJ2-5; CDR3: CASTPNDRGKETQYF
length: 14; size: NA; V: TRBV19; J: TRBJ1-6; CDR3: CASGARAYNSPLHF
length: 18; size: NA; V: TRBV11-3; J: TRBJ2-3; CDR3: CASSLWDRGAKSTDTQYF
length: 14; size: NA; V: TRBV24-1; J: TRBJ2-5; CDR3: CATSDLKLAAKRYF
length: 14; size: NA; V: TRBV18; J: TRBJ2-7; CDR3: CASSPQGQIYEQYF
length: 13; size: NA; V: TRBV24-1; J: TRBJ2-7; CDR3: CATPDVKDYEQYF
length: 15; size: once; V: TRBV9; J: TRBJ1-5; CDR3: CASSLTDRSNQPQHF
length: 16; size: NA; V: TRBV11-3; J: TRBJ2-1; CDR3: CASSLRFGLAYNEQFF
length: 15; size: NA; V: TRBV11-3; J: TRBJ1-6; CDR3: CASSSGRTLDSPLHF
length: 16; size: NA; V: TRBV19; J: TRBJ1-2; CDR3: CASSTGAGQIFYGYTF
length: 13; size: NA; V: TRBV5-1; J: TRBJ2-3; CDR3: CASSRDSTDTQYF
length: 17; size: NA; V: TRBV11-2; J: TRBJ2-2; CDR3: CASSWDTGRVRSGELFF
length: 14; size: NA; V: TRBV7-2; J: TRBJ2-7; CDR3: CASSLNWGQYEQYF
length: 14; size: NA; V: TRBV10-3; J: TRBJ1-1; CDR3: CAISYTDRDTEAFF
length: 14; size: NA; V: TRBV27; J: TRBJ2-7; CDR3: CASSDRTGADEQYF
length: 15; size: once; V: TRBV27; J: TRBJ2-7; CDR3: CASSPPGTGTYEQYF
length: 14; size: NA; V: TRBV6-5; J: TRBJ1-2; CDR3: CASSQGTGGRGYTF
length: 14; size: NA; V: TRBV29-1; J: TRBJ1-1; CDR3: CSDAPAAMNTEAFF
length: 15; size: NA; V: TRBV27; J: TRBJ2-7; CDR3: CASSLGGLAAYEQYF
length: 14; size: NA; V: TRBV15; J: TRBJ2-1; CDR3: CATRPGLAGVEQFF
length: 15; size: NA; V: TRBV27; J: TRBJ2-3; CDR3: CASSLQGKVTDTQYF
length: 11; size: NA; V: TRBV4-1; J: TRBJ2-1; CDR3: CASSQGGDPIF
length: 16; size: NA; V: TRBV19; J: TRBJ2-2; CDR3: CASSPHIDPLIGELFF
length: 18; size: NA; V: TRBV11-2; J: TRBJ2-3; CDR3: CASSPQNPSGGFTDTQYF
length: 16; size: NA; V: TRBV14; J: TRBJ2-6; CDR3: CASSPRNYGGANVLTF
length: 12; size: NA; V: TRBV4-1; J: TRBJ2-1; CDR3: CASSRASGEQFF
length: 14; size: NA; V: TRBV15; J: TRBJ1-5; CDR3: CATSGGATNQPQHF